This T cell receptor beta chain originates from a study of CD8+ T cells in alopecia areata (dated by TCRdb to 2016 to 2019). For the wider study: The treated patients, all with moderate-to-severe alopecia areata, were enrolled in an open-label pilot trial of oral tofacitinib given at 5 to 10 mg twice daily. Tofacitinib was given for 6 to 18 months, followed by 6 months of follow-up off drug to assess delayed response and recurrence. The study used high-throughput TCRbeta sequencing to examine T cell clonal expansion in alopecia areata, in both the C3H/HeJ mouse model and human patients. Scalp tissue and sorted CD4+ and CD8+ peripheral blood T cells from patchy and totalis/universalis alopecia areata patients and from healthy controls were covered by human TCRbeta sequencing. Biopsies were taken from tofacitinib-treated patients at baseline and again at 4 and 24 weeks into treatment, and several of those patients also had a later scalp biopsy. Clonality in the scalp was compared among normal scalp (n=4), patchy alopecia areata scalp (n=8), and alopecia totalis/universalis scalp (n=8). The RNA source kit depended on sample type: the PAXgene miRNA kit for fixed scalp, the miRNeasy kit for PBMCs, and the RNeasy kit for mouse skin. immunoSEQ multiplex PCR using 35 Vbeta forward primers and 13 Jbeta reverse primers was used to amplify TCRbeta CDR3 regions.

Study-level results and caveats: TCR sequences shared between patients were less clear than in mice, possibly partly because of HLA diversity in the patient population. Resident alphabeta T cells in normal human skin are also sequenced, complicating scalp TCR repertoire analysis, unlike mouse skin dominated by gammadelta T cells. Compared with normal scalp, lesional scalp, particularly in alopecia totalis/universalis, had higher clonality and more expanded CD8+ clones, which suggests antigenic drive.

In the paper's terms, the time point label means: baseline before oral tofacitinib. Peripheral blood and lesional scalp punch biopsies were obtained from patients with alopecia areata. After PBMCs were isolated by density centrifugation and stained for CD3, CD4 and CD8, a FACSAria was used to sort CD4+ and CD8+ T cells. Comment on this clone: Its specific antigen is unknown. Per-nucleotide qualities are absent, and no much larger clonotype sits a single base away.

The germline V gene supplies CDR1 MNHNS and CDR2 SASEGT. The cysteine opens and the phenylalanine closes a CDR3 of 13 amino acids. Only the CDR3 region is kept as DNA, spanning 39 bases read in frame from base 1. A distance of 12 bases separates the germline ends of V and J, which lose 6 bases and 4 bases respectively. Library preparation employed the immunoSEQ multiplex PCR assay. RNA was extracted from all samples and reverse transcribed into cDNA as template for TCR sequencing. SuperScript III was used for first-strand cDNA synthesis, primed with a 2:1 mix of oligo-dT and random hexamers. A synthetic immune receptor repertoire was used to measure amplification bias, and any remaining bias was corrected computationally. Under the source paper's analysis protocol: After raw reads were preprocessed to remove errors, the CDR3 was defined following IMGT conventions as running from the conserved cysteine to phenylalanine. To get clonality, Shannon entropy was normalized by log2 of the number of productive unique TCRs and the result was subtracted from 1. Whether scalp clones were CD4 or CD8 was inferred by matching scalp TCRbeta sequences against CD4 and CD8 repertoires sorted from blood. In TCRdb, the immuneACCESS table is reduced to in-frame sequences with V and J assigned. These tables do not hold every clone; where another copy was compared, an unresolved V gene accounts for under half, and the others remain unexplained. V and J calls and clone size are given by that table; D and trimming were obtained from the DNA. For this sample there are about 130,000 clones; approximately 49% appear just once. Around 19% of the sample is taken by the ten largest.

The source was CD8+ T cells sorted from blood, collected at week 0. The TCR originated in a human donor with alopecia areata. The receptor chain draws on TRBV6-1 and TRBJ1-1; no D gene is confidently identified. The CDR3 protein sequence reads: CASRRRERTEAFF. Here is the DNA: TGTGCCAGCAGGAGGAGGGAGCGCACTGAAGCTTTCTTT.